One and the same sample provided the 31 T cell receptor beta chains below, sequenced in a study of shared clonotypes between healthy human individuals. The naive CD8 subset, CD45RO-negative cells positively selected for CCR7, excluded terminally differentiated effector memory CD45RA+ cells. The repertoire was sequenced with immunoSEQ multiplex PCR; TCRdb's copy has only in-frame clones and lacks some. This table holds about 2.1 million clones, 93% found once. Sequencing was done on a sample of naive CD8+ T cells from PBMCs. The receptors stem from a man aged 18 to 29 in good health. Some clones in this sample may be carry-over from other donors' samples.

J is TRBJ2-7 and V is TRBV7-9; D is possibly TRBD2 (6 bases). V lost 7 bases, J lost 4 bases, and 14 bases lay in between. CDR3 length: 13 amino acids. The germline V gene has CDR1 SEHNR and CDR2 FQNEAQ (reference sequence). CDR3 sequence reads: CASTPQAGYEQYF. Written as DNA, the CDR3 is TGTGCCAGCACCCCCCAGGCGGGGTACGAGCAGTACTTC.

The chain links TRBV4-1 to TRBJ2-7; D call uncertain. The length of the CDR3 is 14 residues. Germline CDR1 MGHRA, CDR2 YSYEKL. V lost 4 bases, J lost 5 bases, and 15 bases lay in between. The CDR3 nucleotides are TGCGCCAGCAGCCCTAAGACCCACTTAGACGAGCAGTACTTC. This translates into CASSPKTHLDEQYF.

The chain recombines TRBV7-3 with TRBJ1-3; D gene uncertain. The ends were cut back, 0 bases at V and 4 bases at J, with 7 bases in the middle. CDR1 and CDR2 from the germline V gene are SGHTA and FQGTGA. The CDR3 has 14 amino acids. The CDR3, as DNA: TGTGCCAGCAGCTTAACAGGGTTCGGAAACACCATATATTTT. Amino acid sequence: CASSLTGFGNTIYF.

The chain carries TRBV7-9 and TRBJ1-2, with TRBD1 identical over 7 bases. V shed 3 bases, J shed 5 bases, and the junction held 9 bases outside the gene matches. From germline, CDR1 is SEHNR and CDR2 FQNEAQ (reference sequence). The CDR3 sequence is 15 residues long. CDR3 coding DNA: TGTGCCAGCAGCTTTCAAGAGGGGGCGATTTATGGCTACACCTTC. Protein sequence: CASSFQEGAIYGYTF.

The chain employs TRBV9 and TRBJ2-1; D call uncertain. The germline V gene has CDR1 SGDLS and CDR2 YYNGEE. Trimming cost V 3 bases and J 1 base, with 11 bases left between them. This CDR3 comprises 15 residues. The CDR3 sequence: CASSAGVRSYNEQFF. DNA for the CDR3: TGTGCCAGCAGCGCCGGAGTGAGGTCCTACAATGAGCAGTTCTTC.

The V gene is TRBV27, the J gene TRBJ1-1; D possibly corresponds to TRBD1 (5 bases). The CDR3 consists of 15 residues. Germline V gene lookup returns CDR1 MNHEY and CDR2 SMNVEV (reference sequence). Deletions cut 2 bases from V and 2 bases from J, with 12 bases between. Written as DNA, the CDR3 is TGTGCCAGCAGTTTAGTCGGGGGGGTTAACACTGAAGCTTTCTTT. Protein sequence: CASSLVGGVNTEAFF.

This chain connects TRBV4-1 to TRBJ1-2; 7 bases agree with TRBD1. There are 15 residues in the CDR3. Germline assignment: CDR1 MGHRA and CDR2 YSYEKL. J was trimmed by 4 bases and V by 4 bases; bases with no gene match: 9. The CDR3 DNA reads TGCGCCAGCAGCCCAGGACAGGCGTCTGGCTATGGCTACACCTTC. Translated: CASSPGQASGYGYTF.

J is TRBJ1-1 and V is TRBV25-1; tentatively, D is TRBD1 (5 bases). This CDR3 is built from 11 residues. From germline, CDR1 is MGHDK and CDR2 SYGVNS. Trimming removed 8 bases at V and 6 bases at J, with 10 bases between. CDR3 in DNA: TGTGCCAGCGGGGGGGTTCCTGAAGCTTTCTTT. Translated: CASGGVPEAFF.

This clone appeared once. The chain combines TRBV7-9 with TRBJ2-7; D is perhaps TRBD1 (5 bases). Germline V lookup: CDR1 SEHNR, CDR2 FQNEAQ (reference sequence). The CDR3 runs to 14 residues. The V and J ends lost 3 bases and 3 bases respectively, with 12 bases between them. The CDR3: CASSFSLTDYEQYF. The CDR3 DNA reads TGTGCCAGCAGCTTTTCACTGACAGACTACGAGCAGTACTTC.

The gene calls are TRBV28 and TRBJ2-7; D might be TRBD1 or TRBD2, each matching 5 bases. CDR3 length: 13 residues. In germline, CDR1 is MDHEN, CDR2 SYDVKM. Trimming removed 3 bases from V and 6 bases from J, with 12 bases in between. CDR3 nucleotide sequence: TGTGCCAGCAGTTTGGGGGAAGGGGTCGAGCAGTACTTC. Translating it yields CASSLGEGVEQYF.

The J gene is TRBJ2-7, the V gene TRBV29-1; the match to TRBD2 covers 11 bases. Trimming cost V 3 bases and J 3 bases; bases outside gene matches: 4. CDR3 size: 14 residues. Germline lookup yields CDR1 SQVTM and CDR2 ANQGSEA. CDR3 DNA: TGCAGCGTTGAGACTAGCGGGACCCTCTACGAGCAGTACTTC. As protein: CSVETSGTLYEQYF.

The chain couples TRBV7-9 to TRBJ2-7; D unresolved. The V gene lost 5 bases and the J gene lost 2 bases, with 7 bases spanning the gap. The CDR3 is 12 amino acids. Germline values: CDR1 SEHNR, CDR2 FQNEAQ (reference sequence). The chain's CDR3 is CASSEDPYEQYF. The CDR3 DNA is TGTGCCAGCAGCGAGGACCCCTACGAGCAGTACTTC. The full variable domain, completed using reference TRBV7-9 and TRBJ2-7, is DTGVSQNPRHKITKRGQNVTFRCDPISEHNRLYWYRQTLGQGPEFLTYFQNEAQLEKSRLLSDRFSAERPKGSFSTLEIQRTEQGDSAMYLCASSEDPYEQYFGPGTRLTVT.

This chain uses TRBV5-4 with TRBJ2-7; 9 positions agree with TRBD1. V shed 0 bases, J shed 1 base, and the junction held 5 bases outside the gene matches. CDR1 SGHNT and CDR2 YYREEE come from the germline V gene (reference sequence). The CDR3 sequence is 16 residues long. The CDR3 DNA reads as TGTGCCAGCAGCTTGGATACTGGGACAGGGTCCTACGAGCAGTACTTC. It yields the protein CASSLDTGTGSYEQYF. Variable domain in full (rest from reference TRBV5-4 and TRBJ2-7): ETGVTQSPTHLIKTRGQQVTLRCSSQSGHNTVSWYQQALGQGPQFIFQYYREEENGRGNFPPRFSGLQFPNYSSELNVNALELDDSALYLCASSLDTGTGSYEQYFGPGTRLTVT.

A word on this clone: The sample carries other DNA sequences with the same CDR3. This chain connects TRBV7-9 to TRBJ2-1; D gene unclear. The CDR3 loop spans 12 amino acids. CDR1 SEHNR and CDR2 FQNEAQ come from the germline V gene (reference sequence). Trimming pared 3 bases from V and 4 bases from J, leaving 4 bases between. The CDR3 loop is CASSFPYNEQFF. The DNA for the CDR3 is TGTGCCAGCAGCTTCCCTTACAATGAGCAGTTCTTC.

The chain's CDR3 is CASSLSGHTGELFF. The CDR3 DNA reads as TGTGCCAGCAGTTTATCAGGGCACACCGGGGAGCTGTTTTTT. This chain connects TRBV28 to TRBJ2-2, with D maybe TRBD1 (5 bases). Germline-derived CDR1 and CDR2 are MDHEN and SYDVKM. The CDR3 totals 14 residues. V was clipped by 1 base and J by 3 bases, with 6 bases between them.

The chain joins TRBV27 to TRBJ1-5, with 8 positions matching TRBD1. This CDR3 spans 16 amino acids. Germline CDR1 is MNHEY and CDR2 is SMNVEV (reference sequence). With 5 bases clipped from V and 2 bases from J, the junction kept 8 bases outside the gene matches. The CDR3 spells CASSPDRVRGNQPQHF. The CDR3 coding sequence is TGTGCCAGCAGTCCGGACAGGGTAAGGGGCAATCAGCCCCAGCATTTT.

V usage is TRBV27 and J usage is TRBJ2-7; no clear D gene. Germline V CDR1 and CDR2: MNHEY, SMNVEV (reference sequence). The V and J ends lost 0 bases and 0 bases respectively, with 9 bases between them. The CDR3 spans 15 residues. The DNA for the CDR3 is TGTGCCAGCAGTTTATCTAGGGTCCACTCCTACGAGCAGTACTTC. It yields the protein CASSLSRVHSYEQYF.

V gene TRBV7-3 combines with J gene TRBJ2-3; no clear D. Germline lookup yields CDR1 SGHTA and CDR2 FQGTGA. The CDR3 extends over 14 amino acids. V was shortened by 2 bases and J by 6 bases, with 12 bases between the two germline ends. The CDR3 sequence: CASSLGIGKDTQYF. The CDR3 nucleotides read TGTGCCAGCAGCTTAGGAATAGGCAAGGATACGCAGTATTTT.

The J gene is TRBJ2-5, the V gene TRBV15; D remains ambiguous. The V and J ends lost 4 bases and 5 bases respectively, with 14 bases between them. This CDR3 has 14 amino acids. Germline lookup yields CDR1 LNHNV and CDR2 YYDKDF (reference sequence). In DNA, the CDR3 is TGTGCCACCAGCAACCGGGCCTTGAGGGAGACCCAGTACTTC. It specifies CATSNRALRETQYF.

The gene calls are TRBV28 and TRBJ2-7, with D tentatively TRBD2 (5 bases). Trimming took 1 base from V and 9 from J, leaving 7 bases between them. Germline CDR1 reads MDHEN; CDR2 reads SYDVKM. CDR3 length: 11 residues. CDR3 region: CASSLSAGQYF. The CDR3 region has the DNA TGTGCCAGCAGTTTATCGGCGGGGCAGTACTTC.

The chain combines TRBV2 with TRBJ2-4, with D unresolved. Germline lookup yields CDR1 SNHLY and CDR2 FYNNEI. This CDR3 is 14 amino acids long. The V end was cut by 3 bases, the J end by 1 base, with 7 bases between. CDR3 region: CASSEGFAKNIQYF. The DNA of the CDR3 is TGTGCCAGCAGTGAGGGGTTCGCCAAAAACATTCAGTACTTC.

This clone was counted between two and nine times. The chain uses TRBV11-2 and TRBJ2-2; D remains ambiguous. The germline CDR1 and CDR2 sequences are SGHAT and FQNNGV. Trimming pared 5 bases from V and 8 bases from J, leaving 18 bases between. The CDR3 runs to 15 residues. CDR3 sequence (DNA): TGTGCCAGCAGCCCCGATACTCATTACTCAGGGGAGCTGTTTTTT. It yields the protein CASSPDTHYSGELFF. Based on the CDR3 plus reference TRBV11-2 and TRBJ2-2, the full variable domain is EAGVAQSPRYKIIEKRQSVAFWCNPISGHATLYWYQQILGQGPKLLIQFQNNGVVDDSQLPKDRFSAERLKGVDSTLKIQPAKLEDSAVYLCASSPDTHYSGELFFGEGSRLTVL.

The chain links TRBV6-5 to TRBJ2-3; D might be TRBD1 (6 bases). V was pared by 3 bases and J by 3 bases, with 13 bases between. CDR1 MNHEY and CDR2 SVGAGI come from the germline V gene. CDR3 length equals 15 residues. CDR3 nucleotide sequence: TGTGCCAGCAGTTATTGGGGGCGAGAGACAGATACGCAGTATTTT. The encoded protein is CASSYWGRETDTQYF.

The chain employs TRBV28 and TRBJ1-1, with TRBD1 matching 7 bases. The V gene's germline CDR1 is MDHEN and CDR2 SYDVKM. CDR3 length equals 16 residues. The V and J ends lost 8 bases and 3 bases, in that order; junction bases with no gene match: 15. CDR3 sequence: CASGHDRTGWYTEAFF. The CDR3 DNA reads TGTGCCAGCGGCCACGACCGGACAGGATGGTACACTGAAGCTTTCTTT.

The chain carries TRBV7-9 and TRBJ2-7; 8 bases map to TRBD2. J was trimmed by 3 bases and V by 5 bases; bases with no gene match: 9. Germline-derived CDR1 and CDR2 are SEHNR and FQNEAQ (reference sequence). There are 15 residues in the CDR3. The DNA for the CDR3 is TGTGCCAGCAGCGGAACCGGGACTAGTAACTACGAGCAGTACTTC. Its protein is CASSGTGTSNYEQYF. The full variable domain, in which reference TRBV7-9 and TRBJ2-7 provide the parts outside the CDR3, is DTGVSQNPRHKITKRGQNVTFRCDPISEHNRLYWYRQTLGQGPEFLTYFQNEAQLEKSRLLSDRFSAERPKGSFSTLEIQRTEQGDSAMYLCASSGTGTSNYEQYFGPGTRLTVT.

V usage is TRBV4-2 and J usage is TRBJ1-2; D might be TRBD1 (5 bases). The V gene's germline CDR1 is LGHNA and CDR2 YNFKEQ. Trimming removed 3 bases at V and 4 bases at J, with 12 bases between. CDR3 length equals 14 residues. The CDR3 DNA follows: TGTGCCAGCAGCCACAATGCGGGGGTCTATGGCTACACCTTC. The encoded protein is CASSHNAGVYGYTF.

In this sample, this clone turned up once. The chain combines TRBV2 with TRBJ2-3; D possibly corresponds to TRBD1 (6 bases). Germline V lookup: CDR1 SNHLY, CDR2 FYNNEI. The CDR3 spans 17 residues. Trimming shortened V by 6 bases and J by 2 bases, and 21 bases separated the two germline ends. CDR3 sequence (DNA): TGTGCCAGCAGACGATCGGGACACAATGACCCCACAGATACGCAGTATTTT. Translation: CASRRSGHNDPTDTQYF.

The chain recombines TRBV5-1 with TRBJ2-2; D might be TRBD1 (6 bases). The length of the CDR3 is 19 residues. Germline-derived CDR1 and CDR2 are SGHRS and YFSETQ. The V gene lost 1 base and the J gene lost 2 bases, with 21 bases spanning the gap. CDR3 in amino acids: CASSLTGISLSFNTGELFF. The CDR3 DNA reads TGCGCCAGCAGCTTGACAGGGATTTCCCTCTCGTTTAACACCGGGGAGCTGTTTTTT.

The CDR3 nucleotides are TGTGCCAGCAGTGGGACAGGAGCTTACGAGCAGTACTTC. Amino acids: CASSGTGAYEQYF. The chain uses TRBV2 and TRBJ2-7; 7 nucleotides match TRBD1. This CDR3 has 13 amino acids. Germline-derived CDR1 and CDR2 are SNHLY and FYNNEI. V trimming: 4 bases; J trimming: 4 bases; junction bases outside the gene matches: 4.

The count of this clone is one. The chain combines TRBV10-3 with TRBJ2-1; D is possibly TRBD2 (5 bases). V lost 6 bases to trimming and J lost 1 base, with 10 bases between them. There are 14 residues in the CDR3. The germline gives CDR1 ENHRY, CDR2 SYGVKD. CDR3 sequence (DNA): TGTGCCATCAGGTCTAGCAGGTCCTACAATGAGCAGTTCTTC. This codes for CAIRSSRSYNEQFF.

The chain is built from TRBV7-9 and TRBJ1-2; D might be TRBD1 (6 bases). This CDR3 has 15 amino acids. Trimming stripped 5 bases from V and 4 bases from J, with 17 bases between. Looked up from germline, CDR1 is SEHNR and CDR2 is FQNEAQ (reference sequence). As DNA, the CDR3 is TGTGCCAGCAGCACTAACAGGGCGATGGGCTATGGCTACACCTTC. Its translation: CASSTNRAMGYGYTF.